A single sample is the source of the 9 T cell receptor beta chains below, sequenced in a study of blood T cells in healthy people across ages. Then a second PCR, running about 6 to 12 cycles, was carried out with a sample-barcoded 5' primer and a J-beta primer mix. MiXCR was run by TCRdb on the 5' RACE reads, yielding one entry per CDR3 protein. Altogether some 1.5 million distinct CDR3 sequences are present, roughly 43% being singletons, with the ten largest covering around 4%. Sequencing was done on a sample of blood. The receptors originated from a woman younger than 30 in good health.

J is TRBJ2-7 and V is TRBV7-9; the match to TRBD2 covers 11 bases. The J segment lost 1 base and the V segment lost 5 bases, leaving 7 bases of the junction unmatched. Germline assignment: CDR1 SEHNR and CDR2 FQNEAQ (reference sequence). The CDR3 covers 16 residues. The CDR3 sequence: CASSDVTSGGSYEQYF. DNA for the CDR3: TGTGCCAGCAGCGACGTCACTAGCGGGGGATCCTACGAGCAGTACTTC.

Concerning this clonotype itself: A much larger clone lies a single base off, so this may be a read error. The rearrangement uses TRBV28 and TRBJ2-4; possible D gene TRBD2, 5 bases. V was trimmed by 2 bases and J by 13 bases, leaving 21 bases between them. Germline lookup yields CDR1 MDHEN and CDR2 SYDVKM. The CDR3 sequence is 15 residues long. The DNA of the CDR3 is TGTGCCAGCAGTTTACTCGCTAGCAGTTACAATGAGCAGTACTTC. Amino acids: CASSLLASSYNEQYF.

The V gene is TRBV20-1, the J gene TRBJ1-2; D is possibly TRBD1 (5 bases). V lost 1 base and J 0 bases, leaving 12 bases between the germline ends. The CDR3 covers 15 residues. Germline values: CDR1 DFQATT, CDR2 SNEGSKA (reference sequence). Here the CDR3 reads CSARGAGSSNYGYTF. The CDR3 nucleotides read TGCAGTGCTAGAGGCGCAGGGAGTTCTAACTATGGCTACACCTTC.

This chain uses TRBV15 with TRBJ2-3, with TRBD2 as a possible D gene (6 bases). The V gene lost 2 bases and the J gene lost 6 bases, with 21 bases spanning the gap. In germline, CDR1 is LNHNV, CDR2 YYDKDF (reference sequence). This CDR3 contains 17 residues. In DNA, the CDR3 is TGTGCCACCAGCAGACTTCCTTGGGACTTAGCTGGCGATACGCAGTATTTT. Translated: CATSRLPWDLAGDTQYF.

This clonotype was picked up a small number of times. The V and J genes are TRBV30 and TRBJ2-7; tentatively, D is TRBD1 (6 bases). Germline CDR1 is GTSNPN and CDR2 is SVGIG (reference sequence). The CDR3 consists of 11 residues. Trimming shortened V by 7 bases and J by 2 bases, and 9 bases separated the two germline ends. In DNA form, the CDR3 reads TGTGCCTACAGACAGGCCTACGAGCAGTACTTC. This translates into CAYRQAYEQYF.

This clonotype was counted only a few times. The rearrangement links TRBV25-1 to TRBJ2-7, with 10 bases that match TRBD1. V lost 3 bases, J lost 1 base, and 9 bases stayed unmatched. There are 17 residues in the CDR3. From germline, CDR1 is MGHDK and CDR2 SYGVNS. The CDR3 spells CASSDPGQGGLSYEQYF. CDR3 nucleotide sequence: TGTGCCAGCAGTGACCCCGGACAGGGGGGATTATCCTACGAGCAGTACTTC.

J is TRBJ1-1 and V is TRBV29-1, with TRBD1 as a possible D gene (6 bases). Per germline, CDR1 SQVTM and CDR2 ANQGSEA. The CDR3 loop spans 11 amino acids. Trimming took 4 bases from V and 11 from J, leaving 14 bases between them. The CDR3 bases are TGCAGCGTTGCCCACAGGGTTGGCGCTTTCTTT. Amino acid sequence: CSVAHRVGAFF.

The sample holds one count of this clonotype. Compared with germline, one end of the junction differs, possibly owing to a read error. This rearrangement joins TRBV20-1 to TRBJ2-1; no firm D call. Germline V gene sequence: CDR1 DFQATT, CDR2 SNEGSKA (reference sequence). This CDR3 is built from 14 residues. Written as DNA, the CDR3 is TGCAGTGCAAGAGTACCTAGCTCCTACAATGAGCAGTTCTTC. Residues: CSARVPSSYNEQFF.

The rearrangement joins TRBV14 to TRBJ2-3, with 7 positions matching TRBD1. Germline trimming cut 0 bases from V and 0 bases from J; bases unmatched to any gene: 3. Germline V lookup: CDR1 SGHDN, CDR2 FVKESK. CDR3 size: 16 residues. The CDR3 DNA is TGTGCCAGCAGCCAAGACGTGGGACAGAGCACAGATACGCAGTATTTT. Translation gives CASSQDVGQSTDTQYF.